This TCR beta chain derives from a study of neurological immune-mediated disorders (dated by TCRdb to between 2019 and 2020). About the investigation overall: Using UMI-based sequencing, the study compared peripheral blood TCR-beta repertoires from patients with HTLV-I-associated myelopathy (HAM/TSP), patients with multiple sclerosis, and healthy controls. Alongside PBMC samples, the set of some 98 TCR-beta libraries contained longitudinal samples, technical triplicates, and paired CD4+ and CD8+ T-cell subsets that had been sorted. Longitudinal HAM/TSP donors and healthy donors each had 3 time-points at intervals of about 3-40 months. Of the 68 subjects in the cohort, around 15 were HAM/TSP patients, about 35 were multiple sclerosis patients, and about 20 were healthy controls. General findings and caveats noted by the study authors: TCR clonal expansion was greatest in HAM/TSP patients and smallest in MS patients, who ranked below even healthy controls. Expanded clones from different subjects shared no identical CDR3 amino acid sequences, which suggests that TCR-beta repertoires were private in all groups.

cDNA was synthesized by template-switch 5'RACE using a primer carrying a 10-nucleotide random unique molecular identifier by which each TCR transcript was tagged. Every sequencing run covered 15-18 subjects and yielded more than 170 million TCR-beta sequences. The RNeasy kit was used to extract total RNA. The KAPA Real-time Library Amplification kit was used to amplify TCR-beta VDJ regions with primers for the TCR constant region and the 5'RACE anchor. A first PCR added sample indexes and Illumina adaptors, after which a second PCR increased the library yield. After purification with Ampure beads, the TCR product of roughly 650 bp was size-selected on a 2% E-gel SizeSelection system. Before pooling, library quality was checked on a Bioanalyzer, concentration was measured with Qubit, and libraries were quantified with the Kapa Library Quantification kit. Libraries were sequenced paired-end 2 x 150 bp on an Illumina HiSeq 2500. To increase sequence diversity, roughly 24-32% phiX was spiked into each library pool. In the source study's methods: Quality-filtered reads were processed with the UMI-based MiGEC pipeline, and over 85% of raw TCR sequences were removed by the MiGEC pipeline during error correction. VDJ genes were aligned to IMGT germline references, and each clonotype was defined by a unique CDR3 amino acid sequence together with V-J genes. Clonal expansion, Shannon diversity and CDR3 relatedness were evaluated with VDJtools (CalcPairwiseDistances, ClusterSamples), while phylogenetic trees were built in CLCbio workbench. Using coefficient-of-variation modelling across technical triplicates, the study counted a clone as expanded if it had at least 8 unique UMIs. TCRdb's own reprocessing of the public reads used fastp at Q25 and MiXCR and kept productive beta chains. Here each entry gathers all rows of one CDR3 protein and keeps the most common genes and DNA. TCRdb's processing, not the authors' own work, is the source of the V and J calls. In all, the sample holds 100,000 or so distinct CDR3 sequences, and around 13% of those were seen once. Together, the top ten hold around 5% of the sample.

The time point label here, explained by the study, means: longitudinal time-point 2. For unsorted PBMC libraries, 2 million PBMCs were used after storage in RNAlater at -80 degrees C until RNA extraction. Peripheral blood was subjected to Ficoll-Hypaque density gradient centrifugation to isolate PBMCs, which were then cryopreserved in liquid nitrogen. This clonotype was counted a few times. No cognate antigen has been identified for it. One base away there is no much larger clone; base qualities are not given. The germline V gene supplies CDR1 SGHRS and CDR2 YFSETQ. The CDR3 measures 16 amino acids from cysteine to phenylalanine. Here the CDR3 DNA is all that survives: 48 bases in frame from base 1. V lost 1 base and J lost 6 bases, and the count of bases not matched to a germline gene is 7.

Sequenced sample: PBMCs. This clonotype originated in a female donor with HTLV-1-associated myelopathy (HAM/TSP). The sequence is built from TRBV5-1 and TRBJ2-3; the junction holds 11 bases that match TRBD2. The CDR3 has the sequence CASSLNSGGARDTQYF. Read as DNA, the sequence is TGCGCCAGCAGCTTGAATAGCGGGGGGGCCAGGGATACGCAGTATTTT.